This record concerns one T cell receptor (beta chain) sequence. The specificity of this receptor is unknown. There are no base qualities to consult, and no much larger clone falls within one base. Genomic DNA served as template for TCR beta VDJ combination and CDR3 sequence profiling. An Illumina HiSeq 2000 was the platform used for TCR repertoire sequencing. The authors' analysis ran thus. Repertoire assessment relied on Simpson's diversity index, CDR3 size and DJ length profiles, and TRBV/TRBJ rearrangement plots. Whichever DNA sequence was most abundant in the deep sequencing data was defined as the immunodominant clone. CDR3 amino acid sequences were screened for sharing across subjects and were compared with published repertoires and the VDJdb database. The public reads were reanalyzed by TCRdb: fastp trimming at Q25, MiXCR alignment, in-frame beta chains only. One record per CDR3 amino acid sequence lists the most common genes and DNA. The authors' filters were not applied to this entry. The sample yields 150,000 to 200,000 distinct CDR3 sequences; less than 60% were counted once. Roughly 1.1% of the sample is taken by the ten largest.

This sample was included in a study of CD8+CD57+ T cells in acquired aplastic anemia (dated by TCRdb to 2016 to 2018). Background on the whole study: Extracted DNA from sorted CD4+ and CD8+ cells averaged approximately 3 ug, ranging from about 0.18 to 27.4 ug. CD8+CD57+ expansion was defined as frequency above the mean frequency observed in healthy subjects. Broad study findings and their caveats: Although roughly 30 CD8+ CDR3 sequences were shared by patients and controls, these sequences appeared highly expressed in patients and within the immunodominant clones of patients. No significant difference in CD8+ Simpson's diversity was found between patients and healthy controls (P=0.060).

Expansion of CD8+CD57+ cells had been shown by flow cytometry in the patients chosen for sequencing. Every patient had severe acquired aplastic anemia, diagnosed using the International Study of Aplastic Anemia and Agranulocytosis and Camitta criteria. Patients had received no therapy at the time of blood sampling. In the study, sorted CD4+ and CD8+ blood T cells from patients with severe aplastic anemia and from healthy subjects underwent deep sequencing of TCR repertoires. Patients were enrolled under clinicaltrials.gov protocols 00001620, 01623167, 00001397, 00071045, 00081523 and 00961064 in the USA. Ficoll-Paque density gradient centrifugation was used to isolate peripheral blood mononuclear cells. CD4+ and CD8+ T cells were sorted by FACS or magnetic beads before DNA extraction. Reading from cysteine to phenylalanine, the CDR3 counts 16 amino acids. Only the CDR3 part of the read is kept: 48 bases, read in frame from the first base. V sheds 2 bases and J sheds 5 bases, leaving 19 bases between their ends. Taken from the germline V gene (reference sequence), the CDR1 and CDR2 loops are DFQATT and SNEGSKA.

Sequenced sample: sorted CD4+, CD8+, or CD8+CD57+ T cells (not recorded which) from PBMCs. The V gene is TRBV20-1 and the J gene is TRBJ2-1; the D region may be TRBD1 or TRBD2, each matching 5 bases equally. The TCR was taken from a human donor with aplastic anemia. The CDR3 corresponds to CSARSRDRNPHNEQFF. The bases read TGCAGTGCTAGATCAAGGGACCGAAATCCTCACAATGAGCAGTTCTTC.